Below are 5 T cell receptor beta chains sequenced from a single sample in a study of T cells after yellow fever vaccination. TCRdb redid the calling of the 5' RACE reads with MiXCR, one entry per CDR3 protein. The sample shows some 390,000 distinct CDR3 sequences, approximately 18% of them seen only once. The sample was PBMCs, taken before the yellow fever booster vaccination. The receptors were gathered from a young man who received the YFV17D yellow fever vaccine.

The table lists this clonotype with many counts. CDR3 in amino acids: CSADTTSGGLETQYF. CDR3 in DNA: TGCAGTGCTGACACGACTAGCGGGGGGTTGGAGACCCAGTACTTC. This sequence joins TRBV20-1 and TRBJ2-5; TRBD2 agrees at 13 bases. V dropped 5 bases and J dropped 5; count of bases not matched to a gene: 8. Germline CDR1 reads DFQATT; CDR2 reads SNEGSKA (reference sequence). The CDR3 runs 15 residues.

In DNA form, the CDR3 reads TGTGCCAGCAGCGTAGAGGGTCGGCAAGAGACCCAGTACTTC. Residues: CASSVEGRQETQYF. V gene TRBV9 combines with J gene TRBJ2-5, with D unclear. V lost 0 bases, J lost 2 bases, and 8 bases lay in between. CDR1 and CDR2 from the germline V gene are SGDLS and YYNGEE. This CDR3 has 14 amino acids.

This clonotype was recorded a few times. The genes are TRBV20-1 and TRBJ2-1, with D maybe TRBD2 (6 bases). The CDR3 runs 16 residues. The V and J ends lost 3 bases and 0 bases respectively, with 15 bases between them. The germline V gene has CDR1 DFQATT and CDR2 SNEGSKA (reference sequence). The CDR3 DNA follows: TGCAGTGCTAGTCCTTTAGCGGCGAGCTCCTACAATGAGCAGTTCTTC. Translation gives CSASPLAASSYNEQFF.

In its sample, this clonotype was seen a few times. The chain recombines TRBV7-9 with TRBJ2-1; D is ambiguous. V was clipped by 1 base and J by 10 bases, with 14 bases between them. The CDR3 spans 14 residues. Germline V gene data show CDR1 as SEHNR and CDR2 as FQNEAQ (reference sequence). CDR3 sequence: CASSLVASHWEQFF. CDR3 bases: TGTGCCAGCAGCTTAGTAGCCTCGCACTGGGAGCAGTTCTTC. Filled out from reference TRBV7-9 and TRBJ2-1, the complete variable domain reads DTGVSQNPRHKITKRGQNVTFRCDPISEHNRLYWYRQTLGQGPEFLTYFQNEAQLEKSRLLSDRFSAERPKGSFSTLEIQRTEQGDSAMYLCASSLVASHWEQFFGPGTRLTVL.

This clonotype has just a few counts. The chain is built from TRBV6-2 or TRBV6-3 and TRBJ2-7; 10 nucleotides align to TRBD1. From germline, CDR1 is MNHEY and CDR2 SVGEGT. CDR3 length equals 15 residues. After removal of 8 bases from V and 5 bases from J, the junction contained 12 bases not matched to a gene. The CDR3 region is CASAITGTGVDEQYV. DNA for the CDR3: TGTGCCAGCGCTATCACCGGGACAGGGGTGGACGAGCAGTACGTC.